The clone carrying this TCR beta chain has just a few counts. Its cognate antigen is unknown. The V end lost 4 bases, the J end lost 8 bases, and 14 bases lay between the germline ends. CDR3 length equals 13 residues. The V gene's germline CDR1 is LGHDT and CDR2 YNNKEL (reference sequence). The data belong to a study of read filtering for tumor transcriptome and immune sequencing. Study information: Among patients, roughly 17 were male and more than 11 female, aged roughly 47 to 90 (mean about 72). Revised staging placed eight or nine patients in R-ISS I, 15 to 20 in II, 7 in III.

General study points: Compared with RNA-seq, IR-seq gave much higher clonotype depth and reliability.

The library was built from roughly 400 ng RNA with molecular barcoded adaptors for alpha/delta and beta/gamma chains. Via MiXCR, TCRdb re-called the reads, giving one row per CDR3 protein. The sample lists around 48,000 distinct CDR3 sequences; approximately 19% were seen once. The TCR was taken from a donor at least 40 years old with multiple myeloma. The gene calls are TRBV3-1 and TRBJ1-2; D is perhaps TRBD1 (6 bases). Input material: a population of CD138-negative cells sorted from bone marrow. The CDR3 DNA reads TGTGCCAGCAGCCCCTACGGGGGGGCCGGCTACACCTTC. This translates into CASSPYGGAGYTF.